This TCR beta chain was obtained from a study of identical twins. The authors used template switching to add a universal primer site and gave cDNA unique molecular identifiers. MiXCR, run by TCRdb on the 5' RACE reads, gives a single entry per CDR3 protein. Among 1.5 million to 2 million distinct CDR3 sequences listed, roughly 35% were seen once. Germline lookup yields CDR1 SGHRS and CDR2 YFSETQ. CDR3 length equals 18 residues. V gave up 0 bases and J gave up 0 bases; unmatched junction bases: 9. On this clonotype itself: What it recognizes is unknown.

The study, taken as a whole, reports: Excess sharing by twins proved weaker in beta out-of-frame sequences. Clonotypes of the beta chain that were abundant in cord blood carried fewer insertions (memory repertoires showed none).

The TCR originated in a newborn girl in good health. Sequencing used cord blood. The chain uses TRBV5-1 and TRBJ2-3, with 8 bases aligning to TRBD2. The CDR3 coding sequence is TGCGCCAGCAGCTTGGGTGGTAGCGGGGCATCTAGCACAGATACGCAGTATTTT. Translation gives CASSLGGSGASSTDTQYF.